This entry features one TCR beta chain sequence. Its target is unknown. Sample-barcoded 5' priming and a J-beta primer mix drove a second PCR of 7 to 11 cycles. One entry per CDR3 protein results from TCRdb running MiXCR on the 5' RACE reads. The sample has 1.5 million to 2 million distinct CDR3 sequences; roughly 30% are singletons. The CDR3 is 13 amino acids. The V end was cut by 4 bases, the J end by 2 bases, with 11 bases between. Germline loops: CDR1 DFQATT, CDR2 SNEGSKA (reference sequence). The sample comes from a study of blood T cells in healthy people across ages. General observations from the study: Estimated diversity that came from one million T cells was considered an underestimate. Older individuals had lower TCR beta diversity per million T cells (the decline was roughly linear).

The sample providers were healthy Caucasian people from Russia, aged roughly 6 to 95. Sequencing was carried out using blood. The V call is TRBV20-1, the J call TRBJ2-5, with D possibly matching TRBD1 (6 bases). The receptor comes from a woman in her 30s in good health. The CDR3 DNA is TGCAGTGCTACAGGGGCTGGACAAGAGACCCAGTACTTC. Its protein is CSATGAGQETQYF.